This TCR beta chain originates from a study of blood T cell repertoires in COVID-19. Study summary: Material from acute and convalescent COVID-19 was sourced from the United States, Italy and Spain. The cDNA or gDNA used as material had been derived from T cells, B-cell-depleted T cells, or PBMCs.

The Seattle patients joined while their infection was active and were tracked longitudinally afterward. The table came from immunoSEQ multiplex PCR; TCRdb's copy has only in-frame clones and leaves some out. The repertoire includes about 440,000 clones, about nine tenths of them detected once, and roughly an eighth sits in the top ten. V was pared by 3 bases and J by 0 bases, with 20 bases between. CDR3 length equals 17 residues. Germline V gene sequence: CDR1 GTSNPN, CDR2 SVGIG (reference sequence). The gene calls are TRBV30 and TRBJ1-1; possible D gene TRBD1, 6 bases. The TCR originated in a woman aged 45-65 years with COVID-19, enrolled during active disease. Material for sequencing was peripheral blood. The CDR3 sequence: CAWSGEGGEVMNTEAFF. DNA for the CDR3: TGTGCCTGGAGCGGGGAGGGGGGGGAAGTCATGAACACTGAAGCTTTCTTT. Full variable domain (remainder filled in from reference TRBV30 and TRBJ1-1): SQTIHQWPATLVQPVGSPLSLECTVEGTSNPNLYWYRQAAGRGLQLLFYSVGIGQISSEVPQNLSASRPQDRQFILSSKKLLLSDSGFYLCAWSGEGGEVMNTEAFFGQGTRLTVV.